What follows are 8 T cell receptor beta chains derived from one specimen sequenced in a study of T cell responses to AZD1222 COVID-19 vaccine. TCRdb's table, derived via immunoSEQ multiplex PCR, lists solely in-frame clones and lacks some. The top ten hold approximately 10% of the sample, which has more than 80,000 clones, around nine tenths seen once. Specimen: peripheral blood, collected on day 0 of MenACWY control vaccination. Source of these receptors: an adult in good health.

The chain couples TRBV19 to TRBJ1-2; perhaps TRBD1 as D (5 bases). Trimming took off 5 bases at V and 0 bases at J, with 13 bases between the two ends. This CDR3 has 15 residues. Germline-derived CDR1 and CDR2 are LNHDA and SQIVND (reference sequence). The CDR3 sequence is CASSLGTEANYGYTF. The CDR3 DNA sequence: TGTGCCAGTAGTCTGGGGACCGAAGCTAACTATGGCTACACCTTC.

This chain connects TRBV3-1 (or the pseudogene TRBV3-2) to TRBJ2-3; D might be TRBD2 (5 bases). Germline V lookup: CDR1 LGHDT, CDR2 YNNKEL (reference sequence). The CDR3 contains 15 residues. Trimming left V 2 bases short and J 2 bases short, with 11 bases between. The CDR3 loop reads CASSQRAVLTDTQYF. In DNA, the CDR3 is TGTGCCAGCAGCCAAAGAGCGGTTCTCACAGATACGCAGTATTTT.

This chain connects TRBV5-1 to TRBJ1-6; D is unresolved. The V gene's germline CDR1 is SGHRS and CDR2 YFSETQ. The V end was cut by 0 bases, the J end by 14 bases, with 18 bases between. The CDR3 is 15 residues long. CDR3 nucleotide sequence: TGCGCCAGCAGCTTGGCCTCGGAGGCTGAAATCACCCTCCACTTT. It yields the protein CASSLASEAEITLHF. Supplemented by reference TRBV5-1 and TRBJ1-6, the full variable domain reads KAGVTQTPRYLIKTRGQQVTLSCSPISGHRSVSWYQQTPGQGLQFLFEYFSETQRNKGNFPGRFSGRQFSNSRSEMNVSTLELGDSALYLCASSLASEAEITLHFGNGTRLTVT.

The chain uses TRBV6-4 and TRBJ1-1; D remains unclear. In germline, CDR1 is MRHNA, CDR2 SNTAGT. Trimming took off 3 bases at V and 1 base at J, with 3 bases between the two ends. The CDR3 spans 12 residues. This chain's CDR3 is CASSEGNTEAFF. The CDR3 coding sequence is TGTGCCAGCAGTGAGGGGAACACTGAAGCTTTCTTT.

This chain connects TRBV25-1 to TRBJ2-5; D may be TRBD1 (6 bases). Trimming shortened V by 8 bases and J by 4 bases, and 14 bases separated the two germline ends. Germline CDR1 reads MGHDK; CDR2 reads SYGVNS. The length of the CDR3 is 13 residues. The CDR3 DNA reads as TGTGCCAGCGCCGATGGGGGCCGAGAGACCCAGTACTTC. Protein sequence: CASADGGRETQYF.

This clone appeared once. This chain joins TRBV7-2 and TRBJ2-6; D possibly corresponds to TRBD1 (7 bases). Trimming cost V 2 bases and J 0 bases, with 14 bases left between them. The CDR3 spans 18 residues. From germline, CDR1 is SGHTA and CDR2 FQGNSA. CDR3 residues: CASSLRGTENSGANVLTF. CDR3 DNA: TGTGCCAGCAGCTTACGCGGGACAGAGAACTCTGGGGCCAACGTCCTGACTTTC.

The genes are TRBV2 and TRBJ1-4; 8 bases align to TRBD1. CDR1 SNHLY and CDR2 FYNNEI come from the germline V gene. This CDR3 is built from 14 residues. Trimming at V came to 4 bases and at J to 3 bases, leaving 1 base not matched to a gene. For the CDR3, the DNA is TGTGCCAGCAGTGGGACAGGGTCTAATGAAAAACTGTTTTTT. Translation gives CASSGTGSNEKLFF.

This CDR3 reads CATSRVAGELFF. The DNA of the CDR3 is TGTGCCACCAGTAGGGTAGCCGGGGAGCTGTTTTTT. The chain links TRBV15 to TRBJ2-2, with unresolved D. Deletions cut 6 bases from V and 6 bases from J, with 8 bases between. The CDR3 totals 12 residues. Germline values: CDR1 LNHNV, CDR2 YYDKDF (reference sequence).